In its sample, the clone carrying this TCR beta chain was seen once. This specimen comes from a study of blood T cell repertoires in COVID-19. About the study: T cells, B-cell-depleted T cells, or PBMCs supplied cDNA or gDNA.

Original methodology: Cell counts per sample came from amplifying reference gene primers. The table came from immunoSEQ multiplex PCR; TCRdb's copy has only in-frame clones and leaves some out. Clone size and V and J calls were adopted from that table, with D and trimming inferred from the DNA. The sample gives around 30,000 clones, roughly four fifths of which show up once; approximately 42% is in the top ten. Germline V gene sequence: CDR1 SGHDT, CDR2 YYEEEE. The CDR3 covers 12 residues. V shed 4 bases, J shed 10 bases, and the junction held 5 bases outside the gene matches. This sequence originates from a woman older than 75 with acute or convalescent COVID-19. The V and J genes are TRBV5-6 and TRBJ2-1, with TRBD1 matching 7 bases. The source material was peripheral blood. This CDR3 is CASSISGGEQFF. The CDR3 DNA is TGTGCCAGCAGCATTTCAGGGGGAGAGCAGTTCTTC.